These 11 T cell receptor beta chains share one sample of origin, sequenced in a study of T cells in localized non-small cell lung cancer. Clones were read by immunoSEQ multiplex PCR, and TCRdb kept only the in-frame ones, dropping some. The repertoire holds around 130,000 clones, approximately 88% seen once, with 1.7% in the top ten. Sequences were derived from peripheral blood, sampled before any cancer treatment. The receptors originated from an older female donor with stage I lung adenocarcinoma.

This chain joins TRBV5-6 and TRBJ2-7, with D hard to call. CDR3 length: 13 amino acids. CDR1 SGHDT and CDR2 YYEEEE come from the germline V gene. V gave up 0 bases and J gave up 3 bases, with 7 bases separating them. As DNA, the CDR3 is TGTGCCAGCAGCTTGGTTCCAGACTACGAGCAGTACTTC. Translation gives CASSLVPDYEQYF.

This clone turned up a few times. The chain carries TRBV6-6 and TRBJ1-5; no clear D gene. CDR3 length: 14 residues. V was cut by 2 bases and J by 3 bases, with 8 bases left in between. CDR1 and CDR2 (germline): MNHNY, SVGAGI (reference sequence). In DNA form, the CDR3 reads TGTGCCAGCAGTTACGAGACACCCAATCAGCCCCAGCATTTT. Its translation: CASSYETPNQPQHF.

This sequence joins TRBV5-4 and TRBJ2-7, with 7 bases fitting TRBD1. Per the germline V gene, CDR1 is SGHNT and CDR2 is YYREEE (reference sequence). The CDR3 consists of 13 residues. V lost 3 bases to trimming and J lost 3 bases; unmatched junction nucleotides: 3. The CDR3 sequence is CASSSYRGYEQYF. The DNA for the CDR3 is TGTGCCAGCAGCTCGTACAGGGGCTACGAGCAGTACTTC.

The J gene is TRBJ1-2, the V gene TRBV19; the D is unclear. The CDR3 covers 15 residues. The germline CDR1 and CDR2 sequences are LNHDA and SQIVND (reference sequence). V was pared by 3 bases and J by 5 bases, with 16 bases between. DNA of the CDR3: TGTGCCAGTAGTATCGTGGGAGGTGCTTGGTATGGCTACACCTTC. Protein sequence: CASSIVGGAWYGYTF. The full variable domain, its missing parts supplied by reference TRBV19 and TRBJ1-2, is DGGITQSPKYLFRKEGQNVTLSCEQNLNHDAMYWYRQDPGQGLRLIYYSQIVNDFQKGDIAEGYSVSREKKESFPLTVTSAQKNPTAFYLCASSIVGGAWYGYTFGSGTRLTVV.

The chain employs TRBV19 and TRBJ1-5; D is possibly TRBD1 (6 bases). The length of the CDR3 is 17 residues. Between the trimmed V and J ends, which lost 5 bases and 3 bases, there was a span of 20 bases. Germline CDR1 and CDR2: LNHDA and SQIVND (reference sequence). CDR3 bases: TGTGCCAGTAGTCCTATGGGAGGGGGGCCCCTCAATCAGCCCCAGCATTTT. Encoded protein: CASSPMGGGPLNQPQHF. The full variable domain, rest sourced from reference TRBV19 and TRBJ1-5, is DGGITQSPKYLFRKEGQNVTLSCEQNLNHDAMYWYRQDPGQGLRLIYYSQIVNDFQKGDIAEGYSVSREKKESFPLTVTSAQKNPTAFYLCASSPMGGGPLNQPQHFGDGTRLSIL.

The chain couples TRBV9 to TRBJ1-4; 7 bases map to TRBD1. The CDR3 spans 17 residues. The ends lost 3 bases at V and 0 bases at J; junction bases unmatched: 8. The germline CDR1 and CDR2 sequences are SGDLS and YYNGEE. CDR3 nucleotides: TGTGCCAGCAGCGCCCGGCAGGGGGTGACAACTAATGAAAAACTGTTTTTT. It translates to CASSARQGVTTNEKLFF.

This chain connects TRBV6-5 to TRBJ2-7; unclear D gene. CDR1 is MNHEY and CDR2 is SVGAGI in the germline V gene. This CDR3 is 11 amino acids long. Trimming shortened V by 7 bases and J by 10 bases, and 14 bases separated the two germline ends. The CDR3 here is CASTVGVKQYF. As DNA, the CDR3 is TGTGCCAGCACCGTTGGTGTCAAACAGTACTTC.

The chain uses TRBV10-1 and TRBJ2-1; tentative D call: TRBD2 (6 bases). V lost 6 bases and J lost 3, with 15 bases in between. The V gene's germline CDR1 is WNHNN and CDR2 SYGVQD (reference sequence). The CDR3 is made up of 15 amino acids. CDR3 amino acids: CASSPPGVSYNEQFF. CDR3 DNA: TGCGCCAGCAGCCCCCCGGGGGTCAGCTACAATGAGCAGTTCTTC.

Turning to this clone: Other DNA variants within this sample encode the same CDR3. The genes are TRBV11-3 and TRBJ2-1, with TRBD2 matching over 10 bases. Unmatched junction bases numbered 3, after V lost 2 bases and J lost 5 bases. Germline V CDR1 and CDR2: SGHNT, YENEEA. The CDR3 has 15 residues. CDR3 residues: CASSLLAGVNNEQFF. For the CDR3, the DNA is TGTGCCAGCAGCTTACTAGCGGGAGTTAACAATGAGCAGTTCTTC.

The chain employs TRBV5-6 and TRBJ1-2; 8 bases line up with TRBD1. Trimming at V came to 4 bases and at J to 6 bases, leaving 8 bases not matched to a gene. Germline CDR1 SGHDT, CDR2 YYEEEE. CDR3 length: 14 residues. CDR3 amino acids: CASSPKDRAHGYTF. In DNA form, the CDR3 reads TGTGCCAGCAGCCCGAAGGACAGGGCCCATGGCTACACCTTC. The entire variable domain, with the rest obtained from reference TRBV5-6 and TRBJ1-2, is as follows: DAGVTQSPTHLIKTRGQQVTLRCSPKSGHDTVSWYQQALGQGPQFIFQYYEEEERQRGNFPDRFSGHQFPNYSSELNVNALLLGDSALYLCASSPKDRAHGYTFGSGTRLTVV.

The V and J genes are TRBV4-2 and TRBJ2-3; D gene uncertain. V was trimmed by 0 bases and J by 1 base, leaving 5 bases between them. This CDR3 has 14 residues. From germline, CDR1 is LGHNA and CDR2 YNFKEQ. This CDR3 reads CASSQEQGTDTQYF. The CDR3 DNA follows: TGTGCCAGCAGCCAAGAGCAAGGCACAGATACGCAGTATTTT.